A selection of T cell receptor beta chains follows, all from one sample in a study of control samples from healthy donors and cancer patients. Libraries were prepared by immunoSEQ multiplex PCR; TCRdb keeps only in-frame clonotypes and omits some of them. The sample holds about 92,000 clones, roughly four fifths seen once. The sample was blood. The receptors come from a woman aged 60 to 75 in good health. CDR3s include the opening cysteine and the closing phenylalanine or tryptophan. A D gene is named only where the DNA matches it firmly. Only part of the rows carry a size: once, few, many, or a class if the clone is expanded.

>TRBV10-3|NA|TRBD1|TRBJ1-2
TGTGCCATCAGTGACAGGGGGTACTATGGCTACACCTTC
CAISDRGYYGYTF
>TRBV11-2|NA|TRBD1|TRBJ2-3
TGTGCCAGCAGCTCAAGGACAGGGCCGAGCGTCGGTACGCAGTATTTT
CASSSRTGPSVGTQYF
>TRBV14|NA|TRBD1|TRBJ2-3
TGTGCCAGCAGCACGACAGGGGGCTTGAGCACAGATACGCAGTATTTT
CASSTTGGLSTDTQYF
>TRBV6-5|few|NA|TRBJ2-4
TGTGCCAGCATGTTAGAAAACATTCAGTACTTC
CASMLENIQYF
>TRBV6-5|NA|TRBD1|TRBJ2-1
TGTGCCAGCAGTTACGCTCGAGACAGGGGCGGTGAGCAGTTCTTC
CASSYARDRGGEQFF
>TRBV19|NA|NA|TRBJ1-5
TGTGCCAGTAGTATCAGGAGCATAGATCAGCCCCAGCATTTT
CASSIRSIDQPQHF
>TRBV9|NA|TRBD1|TRBJ2-2
TGTGCCAGCAGCGCAGAACAGGGGAGAGGCACCGGGGAGCTGTTTTTT
CASSAEQGRGTGELFF
>TRBV5-5|NA|NA|TRBJ2-4
TGTGCCAGCAGCCCCCTCGGGGGGCTGAGCATTCAGTACTTC
CASSPLGGLSIQYF
>TRBV3-1/TRBV3-2|NA|TRBD2|TRBJ2-1
TGTGCCAGCAGCCAAGATGGAGCGGGGGGGCCGTGGACCTACAATGAGCAGTTCTTC
CASSQDGAGGPWTYNEQFF
>TRBV5-4|NA|TRBD2|TRBJ2-1
TGTGCCAGCAGCTCGCACCGGCGGGGGGCGGGGTCCTACAATGAGCAGTTCTTC
CASSSHRRGAGSYNEQFF
>TRBV28|NA|NA|TRBJ1-4
TGTGCCAGCAGTCATACCTATACCTCAGATAATGAAAAACTGTTTTTT
CASSHTYTSDNEKLFF
>TRBV6-2/TRBV6-3|NA|TRBD2|TRBJ2-7
TGTGCCAGCAGTTACTCGACGGGGAGGGGAGACGGGGAGCAGTACTTC
CASSYSTGRGDGEQYF
>TRBV28|NA|NA|TRBJ1-2
TGTGCCAGCAGTTTAAAAGGGGGTGGCTATGGCTACACCTTC
CASSLKGGGYGYTF
>TRBV5-1|NA|TRBD1|TRBJ1-2
TGCGCCAGCAGTCCGACAGGGACGGGTGGCTACACCTTC
CASSPTGTGGYTF
>TRBV12-3/TRBV12-4|NA|NA|TRBJ1-2
TGTGCCAGCAGTCCAGTTGGGGGCGGCTACACCTTC
CASSPVGGGYTF
>TRBV7-9|NA|NA|TRBJ2-4
TGTGCCAGCAGCTTAGATTCCCTCACACTAGCCAAAAACATTCAGTACTTC
CASSLDSLTLAKNIQYF
>TRBV19|NA|NA|TRBJ1-3
TGTGCCAGTAGTATTTCGACCTCTGGAAACACCATATATTTT
CASSISTSGNTIYF
>TRBV5-1|NA|TRBD1|TRBJ1-2
TGCGCCAGCAGCTTGGAGGGGACAGGATATGGCTACACCTTC
CASSLEGTGYGYTF
>TRBV2|NA|NA|TRBJ2-4
TGTGCCAGCAGGAGCAGGGAGATGATGAACATTCAGTACTTC
CASRSREMMNIQYF
>TRBV10-3|once|TRBD1|TRBJ2-7
TGTGCCATCAGTGAGTCGACGACACAGGGGCGCGAGCAGTACTTC
CAISESTTQGREQYF
>TRBV3-1/TRBV3-2|NA|NA|TRBJ1-2
TGTGCCAGCAGCCAATACACGTGGGGCGGCTACACCTTC
CASSQYTWGGYTF
>TRBV4-3|NA|NA|TRBJ2-7
TGCGCCAGCAGCCTGGGAAAAGGGGAGCAGTACTTC
CASSLGKGEQYF
>TRBV5-1|NA|TRBD2|TRBJ2-3
TGCGCCAGCAGCTGGGGGACTAGCGGGAGAGCGACAGATACGCAGTATTTT
CASSWGTSGRATDTQYF
>TRBV28|NA|NA|TRBJ1-5
TGTGCCAGCAGTTTAGAAGGGAACAATCAGCCCCAGCATTTT
CASSLEGNNQPQHF
>TRBV5-6|NA|NA|TRBJ1-3
TGTGCCAGCAGCCTCCGGGGCCCGCTCTCTGGAAACACCATATATTTT
CASSLRGPLSGNTIYF
>TRBV19|NA|TRBD2|TRBJ2-7
TGTGCCAGTAGTACACAGGGCCCCCGAGCGGGAGGCGAGCAGTACTTC
CASSTQGPRAGGEQYF
>TRBV20-1|NA|NA|TRBJ1-2
TGCAGTGCTACCCCAAACTATGGCTACACCTTC
CSATPNYGYTF
>TRBV6-6|NA|TRBD1|TRBJ1-1
TGTGCCAGCAACAGGGGGCTGGACACTGAAGCTTTCTTT
CASNRGLDTEAFF
>TRBV7-8|NA|NA|TRBJ1-1
TGTGCCAGCAGCCTGGGGGGGTTGAACACTGAAGCTTTCTTT
CASSLGGLNTEAFF
>TRBV6-1|NA|NA|TRBJ1-3
TGTGCCAGCAGTGAGCTGGGGTTTTCTGGAAACACCATATATTTT
CASSELGFSGNTIYF
>TRBV19|NA|TRBD2|TRBJ2-5
TGTGCCAGTAGTCCAAGGACTAGCGGGAGTGTGGGAGAGACCCAGTACTTC
CASSPRTSGSVGETQYF
>TRBV29-1|NA|TRBD1|TRBJ2-2
TGCAGCGTCCCCGGACAGGCCCCCAGAAAAGGGTCCGGGGAGCTGTTTTTT
CSVPGQAPRKGSGELFF